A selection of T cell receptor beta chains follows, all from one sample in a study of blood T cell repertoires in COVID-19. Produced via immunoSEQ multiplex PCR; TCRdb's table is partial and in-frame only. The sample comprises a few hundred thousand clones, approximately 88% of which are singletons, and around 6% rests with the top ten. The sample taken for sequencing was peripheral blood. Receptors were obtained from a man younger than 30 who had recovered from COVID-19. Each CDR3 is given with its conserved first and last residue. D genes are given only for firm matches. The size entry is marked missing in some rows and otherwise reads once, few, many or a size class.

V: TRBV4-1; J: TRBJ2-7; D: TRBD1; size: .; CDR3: CASSRQTGGMFEQYF; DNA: TGCGCCAGCAGCCGACAGACAGGGGGTATGTTCGAGCAGTACTTC
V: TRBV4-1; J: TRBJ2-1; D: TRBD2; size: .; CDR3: CASSPGLAGGKNEQFF; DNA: TGCGCCAGCAGCCCAGGACTAGCGGGAGGGAAGAATGAGCAGTTCTTC
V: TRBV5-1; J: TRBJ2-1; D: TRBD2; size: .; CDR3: CASSLRPSGGRDNEQFF; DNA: TGCGCCAGCAGCTTGAGGCCTAGCGGGGGGCGGGACAATGAGCAGTTCTTC
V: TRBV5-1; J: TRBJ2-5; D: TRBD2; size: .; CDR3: CASRQGASGSPAGETQYF; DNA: TGCGCCAGCCGCCAAGGGGCTAGCGGGAGCCCCGCGGGGGAGACCCAGTACTTC
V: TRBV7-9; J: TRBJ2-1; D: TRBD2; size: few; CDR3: CASNGGGRTYNEQFF; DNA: TGTGCCAGCAATGGGGGCGGGAGGACCTACAATGAGCAGTTCTTC
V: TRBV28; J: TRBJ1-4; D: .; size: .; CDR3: CASSPYNPGVRANEKLFF; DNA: TGTGCCAGCAGCCCTTACAACCCAGGGGTAAGGGCTAATGAAAAACTGTTTTTT
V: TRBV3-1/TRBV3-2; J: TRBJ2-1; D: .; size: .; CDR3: CASSPRDNEQFF; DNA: TGTGCCAGCAGCCCCCGGGACAATGAGCAGTTCTTC
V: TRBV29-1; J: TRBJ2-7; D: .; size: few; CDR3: CSVEEGLPYEQYF; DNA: TGCAGCGTTGAAGAGGGACTCCCCTACGAGCAGTACTTC
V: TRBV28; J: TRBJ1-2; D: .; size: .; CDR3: CASSFMGGYGYTF; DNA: TGTGCCAGCAGTTTTATGGGGGGGTATGGCTACACCTTC
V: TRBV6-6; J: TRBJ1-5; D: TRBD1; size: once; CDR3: CASSSLRTGGPYSNQPQHF; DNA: TGTGCCAGCAGCTCCCTAAGGACAGGGGGGCCCTATAGCAATCAGCCCCAGCATTTT
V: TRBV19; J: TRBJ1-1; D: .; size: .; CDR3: CASSEYTEAFF; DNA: TGTGCCAGTAGTGAGTACACTGAAGCTTTCTTT
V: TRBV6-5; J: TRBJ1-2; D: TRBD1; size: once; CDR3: CASRQGAGGYTF; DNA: TGTGCCAGCAGACAGGGGGCCGGTGGCTACACCTTC
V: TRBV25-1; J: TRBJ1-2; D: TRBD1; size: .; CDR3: CASSRTGAGGGYGYTF; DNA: TGTGCCAGCAGTCGGACAGGGGCGGGCGGGGGCTATGGCTACACCTTC
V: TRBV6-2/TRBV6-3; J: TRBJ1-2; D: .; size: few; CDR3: CASNPTGTYGYTF; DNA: TGTGCCAGCAACCCGACAGGAACCTATGGCTACACCTTC
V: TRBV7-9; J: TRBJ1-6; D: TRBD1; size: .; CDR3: CASSSKGQGRFSPLHF; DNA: TGTGCCAGCAGCTCGAAAGGACAGGGACGGTTTTCACCCCTCCACTTT
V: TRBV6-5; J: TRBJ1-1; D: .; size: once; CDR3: CASSYAGAGAEAFF; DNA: TGTGCCAGCAGTTATGCAGGGGCAGGAGCTGAAGCTTTCTTT
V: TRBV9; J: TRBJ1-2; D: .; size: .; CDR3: CASSVEYRGYYGYTF; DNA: TGTGCCAGCAGCGTAGAGTATCGGGGATACTATGGCTACACCTTC
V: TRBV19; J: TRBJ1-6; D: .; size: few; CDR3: CASSIETAINSPLHF; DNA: TGTGCCAGTAGTATTGAGACAGCAATTAATTCACCCCTCCACTTT
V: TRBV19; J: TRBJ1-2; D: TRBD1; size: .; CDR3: CASTPGTGGHYGYTF; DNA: TGTGCCAGTACCCCCGGGACAGGGGGCCACTATGGCTACACCTTC
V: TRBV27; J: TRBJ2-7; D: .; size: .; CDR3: CASSPGLTGYEQYF; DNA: TGTGCCAGCAGTCCTGGACTCACGGGCTACGAGCAGTACTTC
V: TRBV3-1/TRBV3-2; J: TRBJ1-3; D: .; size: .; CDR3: CASSPAGDANTIYF; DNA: TGTGCCAGCAGCCCCGCGGGGGACGCAAACACCATATATTTT
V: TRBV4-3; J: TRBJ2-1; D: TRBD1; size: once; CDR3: CASSTGQGIPPHNEQFF; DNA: TGCGCCAGCAGCACGGGACAGGGTATTCCGCCACACAATGAGCAGTTCTTC
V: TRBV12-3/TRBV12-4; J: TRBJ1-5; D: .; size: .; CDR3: CASSSRTNQPQHF; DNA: TGTGCCAGCAGTTCTCGGACTAATCAGCCCCAGCATTTT
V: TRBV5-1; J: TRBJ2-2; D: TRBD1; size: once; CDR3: CASSTGQGLLNTGELFF; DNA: TGCGCCAGCAGCACGGGACAGGGCCTATTGAACACCGGGGAGCTGTTTTTT
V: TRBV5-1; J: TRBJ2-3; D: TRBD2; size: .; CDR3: CASSLRAGGPDTQYF; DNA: TGCGCCAGCAGCTTGCGAGCGGGGGGGCCAGATACGCAGTATTTT